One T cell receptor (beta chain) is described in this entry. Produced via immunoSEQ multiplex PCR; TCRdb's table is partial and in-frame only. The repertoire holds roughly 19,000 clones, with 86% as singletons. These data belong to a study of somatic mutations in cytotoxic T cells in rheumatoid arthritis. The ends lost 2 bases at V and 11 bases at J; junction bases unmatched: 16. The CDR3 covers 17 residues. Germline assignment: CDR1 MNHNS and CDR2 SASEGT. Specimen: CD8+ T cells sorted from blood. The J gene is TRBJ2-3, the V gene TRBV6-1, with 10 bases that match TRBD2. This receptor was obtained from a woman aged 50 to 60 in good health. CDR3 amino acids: CASSERASGGPLRGQYF. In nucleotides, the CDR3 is TGTGCCAGCAGTGAACGGGCTAGCGGGGGTCCTTTGAGGGGGCAGTATTTT.